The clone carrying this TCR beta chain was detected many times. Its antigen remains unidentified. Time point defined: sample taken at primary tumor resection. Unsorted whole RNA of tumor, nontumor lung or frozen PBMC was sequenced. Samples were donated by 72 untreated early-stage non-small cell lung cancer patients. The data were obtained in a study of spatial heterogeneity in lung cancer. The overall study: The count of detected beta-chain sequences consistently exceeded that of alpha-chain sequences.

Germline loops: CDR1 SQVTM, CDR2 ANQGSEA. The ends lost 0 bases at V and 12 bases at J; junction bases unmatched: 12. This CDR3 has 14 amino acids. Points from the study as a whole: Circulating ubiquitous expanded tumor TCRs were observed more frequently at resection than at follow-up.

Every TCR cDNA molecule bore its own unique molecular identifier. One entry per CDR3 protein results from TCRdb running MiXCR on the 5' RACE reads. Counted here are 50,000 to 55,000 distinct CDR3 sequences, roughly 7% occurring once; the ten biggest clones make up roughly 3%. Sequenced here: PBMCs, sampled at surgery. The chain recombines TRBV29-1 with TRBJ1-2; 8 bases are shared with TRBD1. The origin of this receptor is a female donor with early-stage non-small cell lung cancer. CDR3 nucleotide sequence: TGCAGCGTTGAAGATCTGGGGACAGGAAGTCGCAACACCTTC. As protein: CSVEDLGTGSRNTF.